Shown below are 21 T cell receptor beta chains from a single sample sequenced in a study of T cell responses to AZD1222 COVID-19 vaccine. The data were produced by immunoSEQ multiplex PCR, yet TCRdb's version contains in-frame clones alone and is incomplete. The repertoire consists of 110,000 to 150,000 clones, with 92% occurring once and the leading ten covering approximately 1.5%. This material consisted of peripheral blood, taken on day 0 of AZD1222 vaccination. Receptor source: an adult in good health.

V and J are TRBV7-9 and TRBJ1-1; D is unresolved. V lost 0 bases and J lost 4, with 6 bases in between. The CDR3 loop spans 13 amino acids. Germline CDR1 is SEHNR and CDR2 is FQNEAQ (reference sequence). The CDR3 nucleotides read TGTGCCAGCAGCTTAGCACCGGGCACTGAAGCTTTCTTT. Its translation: CASSLAPGTEAFF.

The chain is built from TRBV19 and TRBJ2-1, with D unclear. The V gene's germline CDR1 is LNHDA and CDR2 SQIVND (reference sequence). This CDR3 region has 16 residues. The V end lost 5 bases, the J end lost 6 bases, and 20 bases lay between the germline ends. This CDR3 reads CASSQRRTRPSNEQFF. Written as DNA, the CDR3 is TGTGCCAGTAGTCAGAGACGAACCCGACCCTCCAATGAGCAGTTCTTC.

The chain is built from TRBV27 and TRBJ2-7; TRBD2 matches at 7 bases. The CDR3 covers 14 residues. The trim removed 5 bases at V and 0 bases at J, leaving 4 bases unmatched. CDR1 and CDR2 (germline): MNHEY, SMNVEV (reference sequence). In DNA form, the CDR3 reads TGTGCCAGCAGTCGGAGGGAGGGCTCCTACGAGCAGTACTTC. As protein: CASSRREGSYEQYF.

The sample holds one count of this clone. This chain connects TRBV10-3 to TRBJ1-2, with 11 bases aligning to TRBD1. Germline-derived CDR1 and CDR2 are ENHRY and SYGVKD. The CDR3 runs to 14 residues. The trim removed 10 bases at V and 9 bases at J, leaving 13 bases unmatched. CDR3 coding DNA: TGTGCCACCCTAGATCGGGACAGGGGGTATAGCTACACCTTC. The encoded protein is CATLDRDRGYSYTF.

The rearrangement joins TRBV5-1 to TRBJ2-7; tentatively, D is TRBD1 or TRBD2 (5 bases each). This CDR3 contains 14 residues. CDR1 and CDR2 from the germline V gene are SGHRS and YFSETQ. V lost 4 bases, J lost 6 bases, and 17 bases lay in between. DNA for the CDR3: TGCGCCAGCAGCCAGGGCTTCGGGGATGTCGAGCAGTACTTC. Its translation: CASSQGFGDVEQYF.

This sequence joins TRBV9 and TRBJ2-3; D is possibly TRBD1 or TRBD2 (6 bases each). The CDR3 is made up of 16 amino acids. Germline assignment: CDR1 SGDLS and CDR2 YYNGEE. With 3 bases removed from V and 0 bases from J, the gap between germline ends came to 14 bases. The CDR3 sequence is CASSARGATSTDTQYF. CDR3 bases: TGTGCCAGCAGCGCAAGGGGGGCTACTAGCACAGATACGCAGTATTTT.

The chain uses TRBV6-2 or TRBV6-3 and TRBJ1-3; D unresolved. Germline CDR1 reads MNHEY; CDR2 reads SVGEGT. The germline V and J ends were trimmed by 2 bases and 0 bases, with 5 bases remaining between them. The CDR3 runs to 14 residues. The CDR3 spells CASSYPGSGNTIYF. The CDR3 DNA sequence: TGTGCCAGCAGTTACCCCGGCTCTGGAAACACCATATATTTT.

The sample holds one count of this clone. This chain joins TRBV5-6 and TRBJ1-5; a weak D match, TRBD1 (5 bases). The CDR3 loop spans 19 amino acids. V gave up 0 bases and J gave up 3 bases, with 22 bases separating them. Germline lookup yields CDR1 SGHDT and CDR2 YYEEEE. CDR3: CASSLAGAGLGEDNQPQHF. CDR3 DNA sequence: TGTGCCAGCAGCTTGGCTGGGGCAGGCCTAGGGGAGGACAATCAGCCCCAGCATTTT.

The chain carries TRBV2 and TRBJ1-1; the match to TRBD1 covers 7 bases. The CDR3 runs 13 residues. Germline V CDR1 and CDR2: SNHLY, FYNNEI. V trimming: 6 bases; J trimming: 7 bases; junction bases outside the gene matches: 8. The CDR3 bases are TGTGCCAGCAGGGAGACAGGGACCCTTGAAGCTTTCTTT. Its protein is CASRETGTLEAFF.

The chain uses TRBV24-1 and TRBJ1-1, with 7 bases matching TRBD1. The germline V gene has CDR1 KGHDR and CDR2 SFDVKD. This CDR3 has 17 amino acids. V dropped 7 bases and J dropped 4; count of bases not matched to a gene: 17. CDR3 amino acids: CATSGDRAQQRGTEAFF. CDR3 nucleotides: TGTGCCACCAGCGGAGACAGGGCCCAACAAAGGGGCACTGAAGCTTTCTTT.

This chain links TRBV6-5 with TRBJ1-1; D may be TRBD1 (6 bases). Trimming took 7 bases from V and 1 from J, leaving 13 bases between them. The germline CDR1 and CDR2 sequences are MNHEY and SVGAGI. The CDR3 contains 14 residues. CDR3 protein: CASTWGGTNTEAFF. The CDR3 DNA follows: TGTGCCAGCACCTGGGGGGGCACGAACACTGAAGCTTTCTTT.

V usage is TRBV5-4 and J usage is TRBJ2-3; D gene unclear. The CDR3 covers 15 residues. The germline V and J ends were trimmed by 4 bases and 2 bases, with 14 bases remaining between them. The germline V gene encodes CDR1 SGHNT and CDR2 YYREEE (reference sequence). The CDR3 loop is CASSDFASTTDTQYF. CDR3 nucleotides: TGTGCCAGCAGCGATTTTGCGTCGACCACAGATACGCAGTATTTT.

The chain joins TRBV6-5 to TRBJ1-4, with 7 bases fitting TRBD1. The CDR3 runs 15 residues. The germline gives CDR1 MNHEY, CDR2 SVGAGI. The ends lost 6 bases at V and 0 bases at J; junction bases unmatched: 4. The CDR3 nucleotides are TGTGCCAGCAGCCACAGGGGATCAACTAATGAAAAACTGTTTTTT. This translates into CASSHRGSTNEKLFF.

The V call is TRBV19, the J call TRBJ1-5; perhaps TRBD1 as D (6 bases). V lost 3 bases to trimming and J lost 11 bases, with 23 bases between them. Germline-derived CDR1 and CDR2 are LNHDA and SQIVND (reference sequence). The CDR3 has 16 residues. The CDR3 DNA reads TGTGCCAGTAGTATCCCCCAGGGGACACCTGAAGGAGCCCAGCATTTT. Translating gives CASSIPQGTPEGAQHF. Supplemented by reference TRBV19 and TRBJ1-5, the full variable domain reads DGGITQSPKYLFRKEGQNVTLSCEQNLNHDAMYWYRQDPGQGLRLIYYSQIVNDFQKGDIAEGYSVSREKKESFPLTVTSAQKNPTAFYLCASSIPQGTPEGAQHFGDGTRLSIL.

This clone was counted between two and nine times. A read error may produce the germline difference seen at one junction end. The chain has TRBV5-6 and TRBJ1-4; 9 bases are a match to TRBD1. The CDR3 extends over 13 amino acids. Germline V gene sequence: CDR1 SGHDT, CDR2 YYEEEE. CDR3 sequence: CASTLDRGEKLFF. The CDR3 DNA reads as TGTGCCAGCACCTTGGACAGGGGTGAAAAACTGTTTTTT.

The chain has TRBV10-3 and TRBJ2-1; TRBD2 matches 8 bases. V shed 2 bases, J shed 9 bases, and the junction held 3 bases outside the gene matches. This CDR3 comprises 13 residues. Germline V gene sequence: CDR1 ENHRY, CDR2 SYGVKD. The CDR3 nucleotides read TGTGCCATCAGTGAGCGGGAGGGGTTTGAGCAGTTCTTC. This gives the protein CAISEREGFEQFF.

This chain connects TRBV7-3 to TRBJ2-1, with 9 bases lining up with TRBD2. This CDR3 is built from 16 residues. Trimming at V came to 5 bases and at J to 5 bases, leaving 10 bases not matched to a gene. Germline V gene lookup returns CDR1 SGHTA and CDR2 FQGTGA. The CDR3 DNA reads TGTGCCAGCAGCGCGGGACTAGCCGAGGAGAACAATGAGCAGTTCTTC. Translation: CASSAGLAEENNEQFF.

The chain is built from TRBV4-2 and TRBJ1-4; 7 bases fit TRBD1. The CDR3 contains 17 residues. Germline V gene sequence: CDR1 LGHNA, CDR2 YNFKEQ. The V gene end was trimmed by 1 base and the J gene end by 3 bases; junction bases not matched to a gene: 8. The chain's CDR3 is CASSQGEGGAANEKLFF. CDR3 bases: TGTGCCAGCAGCCAAGGAGAAGGGGGCGCAGCTAATGAAAAACTGTTTTTT.

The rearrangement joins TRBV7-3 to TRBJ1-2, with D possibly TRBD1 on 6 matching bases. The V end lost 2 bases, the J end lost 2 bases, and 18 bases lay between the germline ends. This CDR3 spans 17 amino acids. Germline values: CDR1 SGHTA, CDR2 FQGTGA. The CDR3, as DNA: TGTGCCAGCAGCTTATACCCCGGGGACACAGGAAACTATGGCTACACCTTC. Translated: CASSLYPGDTGNYGYTF.

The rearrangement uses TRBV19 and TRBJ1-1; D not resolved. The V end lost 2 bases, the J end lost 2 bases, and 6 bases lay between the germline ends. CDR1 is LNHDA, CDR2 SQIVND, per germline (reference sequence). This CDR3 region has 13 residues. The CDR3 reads CASSIKGNTEAFF. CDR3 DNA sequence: TGTGCCAGTAGTATAAAGGGAAACACTGAAGCTTTCTTT.

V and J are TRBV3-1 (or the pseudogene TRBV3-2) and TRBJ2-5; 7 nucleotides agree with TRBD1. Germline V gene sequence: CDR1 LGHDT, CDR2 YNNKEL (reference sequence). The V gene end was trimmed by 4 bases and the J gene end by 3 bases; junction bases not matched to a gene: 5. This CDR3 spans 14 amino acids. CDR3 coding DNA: TGTGCCAGCAGCCCCCGGGACAGAGAAGAGACCCAGTACTTC. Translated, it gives CASSPRDREETQYF.